This T cell receptor beta chain was observed in a study of T cells in Graves' hyperthyroidism and ophthalmopathy. About the research overall: Peripheral blood collection took place at initial diagnosis, before any treatment. Study findings and constraints: Ophthalmopathy was predicted by the model a median of about six months ahead of onset. Blood held most thyroid clonotypes expanded above 0.001 frequency.

Amplified TCR beta CDR3 regions derived from RNA transcripts. In the first-round RT-PCR of the TCR CDR3, the HTBI primer set was used. Each CDR3 protein is one row after TCRdb ran MiXCR on the multiplex PCR reads. The sample includes 410,000 or so distinct CDR3 sequences, about 14% of them seen just once. Trimming took off 0 bases at V and 9 bases at J, with 8 bases between the two ends. This CDR3 contains 12 residues. Germline V gene sequence: CDR1 KGHSH, CDR2 LQKENI. Diagnosis rested on symptoms, serum thyroxine and TRAb, thyroid ultrasound, and orbital computed tomography. This clonotype occurred many times. Its target is not known.

This sequence joins TRBV18 and TRBJ2-5, with D maybe TRBD1 (5 bases). Sequencing was carried out using blood. This receptor was obtained from a man aged 18 to 29 with Graves' ophthalmopathy. In DNA, the CDR3 is TGTGCCAGCTCACCACCAGAAGGGGCCCAGTACTTC. It specifies CASSPPEGAQYF.